The 2 T cell receptor beta chains below all came from one sample that was sequenced in a study of PD-1 blockade in classical Hodgkin lymphoma (dated by TCRdb to 2020 to 2021). The library was generated by the immunoSEQ multiplex PCR assay. TCRdb holds this immuneACCESS table with in-frame rearrangements only. Some clones are missing; in checked studies, unresolved V genes explain under half, and the rest has no known cause. This sample comprises tens of thousands of clones, about 77% of them detected only once. The ten largest clones take up around an eighth of the sample. The time point label for this specimen denotes: cycle 1 day 1 (C1D1), immediately before nivolumab initiation. Relapse after autologous stem cell transplantation had occurred in all trial patients, and cohorts A, B and C were distinguished by prior brentuximab vedotin exposure. Material: peripheral blood mononuclear cells (PBMCs), obtained at baseline. Receptors originate from a human donor with classical Hodgkin lymphoma.

At least ten counts were recorded for this clone. This chain connects TRBV19 to TRBJ1-1; possible D gene TRBD1, 5 bases. Germline CDR1 LNHDA, CDR2 SQIVND (reference sequence). Trimming took 3 bases from V and 11 from J, leaving 16 bases between them. The CDR3 spans 13 residues. DNA for the CDR3: TGTGCCAGTAGTATCGACGGGGGGATGGGGGCTTTCTTT. Its protein product is CASSIDGGMGAFF.

The J gene is TRBJ1-4, the V gene TRBV18; 8 bases agree with TRBD1. The trim removed 2 bases at V and 7 bases at J, leaving 9 bases unmatched. Per germline, CDR1 KGHSH and CDR2 LQKENI. CDR3 length equals 16 residues. DNA of the CDR3: TGTGCCAGCTCACCAACCCAGGGGGCGGCGAGTGAAAAACTGTTTTTT. Protein product: CASSPTQGAASEKLFF.